Reported below is one TCR beta chain. At one end the junction does not follow the germline gene, possibly because of a read error. Looked up from germline, CDR1 is SGHKS and CDR2 is YYEKEE (reference sequence). CDR3 length equals 16 residues. Assay: immunoSEQ multiplex PCR; the TCRdb copy retains only in-frame clones and omits some. Of 45,000 to 60,000 clones listed, less than 95% are singletons. These data belong to a study of control samples from healthy donors and cancer patients. The genes are TRBV5-5 and TRBJ1-5; 9 nucleotides agree with TRBD1. Sequenced input: blood. The origin of this receptor is a young man in good health. In DNA, the CDR3 is TGTGCCAGCAGCTCATCGGGACAGGGTGGCAATCAGCCCCGGCATTTT. Translated, it gives CASSSSGQGGNQPRHF.